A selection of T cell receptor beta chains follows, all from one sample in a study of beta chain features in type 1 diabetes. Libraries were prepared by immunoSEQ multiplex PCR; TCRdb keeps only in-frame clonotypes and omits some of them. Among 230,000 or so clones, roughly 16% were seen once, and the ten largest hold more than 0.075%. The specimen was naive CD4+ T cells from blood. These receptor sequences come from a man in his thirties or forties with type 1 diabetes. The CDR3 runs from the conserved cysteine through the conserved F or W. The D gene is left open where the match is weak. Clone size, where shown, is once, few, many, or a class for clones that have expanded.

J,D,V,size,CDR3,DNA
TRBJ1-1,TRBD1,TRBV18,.,CASSPGQGGDTEAFF,TGTGCCAGCTCGCCAGGACAGGGAGGCGACACTGAAGCTTTCTTT
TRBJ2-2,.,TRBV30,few,CAWSINLEGELFF,TGTGCCTGGTCGATTAATCTTGAGGGGGAGCTGTTTTTT
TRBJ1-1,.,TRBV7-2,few,CASSTVMKAEAFF,TGTGCCAGCAGCACGGTCATGAAGGCTGAAGCTTTCTTT
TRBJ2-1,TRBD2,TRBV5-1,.,CASSASGISYNEQFF,TGCGCCAGCAGCGCTAGCGGGATCTCCTACAATGAGCAGTTCTTC
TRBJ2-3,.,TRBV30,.,CARAGDTDTQYF,TGTGCCCGAGCAGGAGACACAGATACGCAGTATTTT
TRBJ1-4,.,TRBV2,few,CASRPGWDEKLFF,TGTGCCAGCAGACCAGGGTGGGATGAAAAACTGTTTTTT
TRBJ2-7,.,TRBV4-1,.,CASSQQAGLASYEQYF,TGCGCCAGCAGCCAACAGGCGGGTCTTGCATCCTACGAGCAGTACTTC
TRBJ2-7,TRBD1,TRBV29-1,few,CSVKYRGRSYEQYF,TGCAGCGTGAAATACAGGGGACGTTCCTACGAGCAGTACTTC
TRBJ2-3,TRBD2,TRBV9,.,CASSPRGIAGGTDTQYF,TGTGCCAGCAGCCCACGGGGTATAGCGGGAGGCACAGATACGCAGTATTTT
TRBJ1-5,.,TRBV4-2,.,CASSQPGNSNQPQHF,TGTGCCAGCAGCCAACCCGGGAATAGCAATCAGCCCCAGCATTTT
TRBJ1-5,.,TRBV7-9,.,CASSHGEYSNQPQHF,TGTGCCAGCAGCCACGGAGAATATAGCAATCAGCCCCAGCATTTT
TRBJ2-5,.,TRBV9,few,CASSVSTSRETQYF,TGTGCCAGCAGCGTATCAACCTCCCGAGAGACCCAGTACTTC
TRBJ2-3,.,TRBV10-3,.,CAIKGAGSDTQYF,TGTGCCATCAAAGGGGCGGGATCAGATACGCAGTATTTT
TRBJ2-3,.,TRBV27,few,CASSSGEYTDTQYF,TGTGCCAGCAGTTCGGGCGAGTACACAGATACGCAGTATTTT
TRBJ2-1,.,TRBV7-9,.,CASSPAGVGEQFF,TGTGCCAGCAGTCCCGCAGGGGTCGGTGAGCAGTTCTTC
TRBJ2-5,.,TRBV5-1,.,CASSHGTSQETQYF,TGCGCCAGCAGCCATGGGACATCGCAAGAGACCCAGTACTTC
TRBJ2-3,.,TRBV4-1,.,CASTQLERMSSDTQYF,TGCGCCAGTACCCAGTTGGAGCGAATGAGCTCAGATACGCAGTATTTT
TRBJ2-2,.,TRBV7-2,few,CASSTFTGELFF,TGTGCCAGCAGCACCTTCACCGGGGAGCTGTTTTTT
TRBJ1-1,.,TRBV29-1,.,CSVADTGTEAFF,TGCAGCGTCGCCGACACGGGAACTGAAGCTTTCTTT
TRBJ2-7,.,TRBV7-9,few,CASTLGQLSYEQYF,TGTGCCAGCACCTTGGGACAACTTTCCTACGAGCAGTACTTC
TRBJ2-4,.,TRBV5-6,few,CASSSGLFAKNIQYF,TGTGCCAGCAGCTCTGGACTGTTCGCCAAAAACATTCAGTACTTC
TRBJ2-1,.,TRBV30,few,CACEESSYNEQFF,TGTGCCTGTGAGGAAAGCTCCTACAATGAGCAGTTCTTC
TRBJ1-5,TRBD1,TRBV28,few,CASSLTDRDHQPQHF,TGTGCCAGCAGTTTGACGGACAGGGACCATCAGCCCCAGCATTTT
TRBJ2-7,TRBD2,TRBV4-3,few,CASSQGDSGNYEQYF,TGCGCCAGCAGCCAAGGTGATAGCGGGAACTACGAGCAGTACTTC
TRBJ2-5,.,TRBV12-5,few,CASGRGGETQYF,TGTGCTAGTGGACGGGGCGGAGAGACCCAGTACTTC
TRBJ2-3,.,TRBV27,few,CASSLILSDTQYF,TGTGCCAGCAGTTTAATATTGTCAGATACGCAGTATTTT